The clone carrying this T cell receptor (beta chain) was seen repeatedly, ten times or more. Its antigen is undetermined. This record belongs to a study of T-cell reconstitution after alpha-beta-depleted transplantation in children. The germline gives CDR1 SGHNT, CDR2 YYREEE (reference sequence). The ends were cut back, 0 bases at V and 3 bases at J, with 10 bases in the middle. The CDR3 totals 15 residues. Molecular barcoding with unique molecular identifiers was used for the TCRbeta library. TCRdb ran MiXCR on the PCR reads and lists one entry per CDR3 protein. The data show approximately 500,000 distinct CDR3 sequences, roughly a tenth seen once. The study, taken as a whole, reports: Several hundred graft clones that had expanded were reportedly the source of alpha-beta T cells about two months after transplant.

The receptor was derived from a child younger than 10 with inherited bone marrow failure, due to receive a stem cell transplant. The V gene is TRBV5-4, the J gene TRBJ2-1; D is ambiguous. The sample consisted of PBMCs, taken before TCRalphabeta/CD19-depleted stem cell transplant. In DNA form, the CDR3 reads TGTGCCAGCAGCTTGGGGCTAGATCTCTACAATGAGCAGTTCTTC. Its protein product is CASSLGLDLYNEQFF.